This T cell receptor (beta chain) was recovered during a study of CD8 T cells in ankylosing spondylitis. This clonotype was detected a few times. Germline and junction disagree at one end, which may indicate a read error. Researchers built TCR beta libraries using quantitative 5'-RACE with molecular barcodes. TCRdb processed the 5' RACE reads anew with MiXCR; each CDR3 protein has one entry. The table has more than 95,000 distinct CDR3 sequences, roughly 8.3% seen once; the top ten hold around a tenth. The TCR comes from a male donor with ankylosing spondylitis or in good health (not recorded which). The sample consisted of blood, either unsorted or a sorted T cell fraction (not recorded which).

Here the CDR3 DNA reads TGTGCCAGCAGCTTAGTCGCAGGGGATAAGGACTTC. Amino acid sequence: CASSLVAGDKDF. The V gene is TRBV7-2, the J gene TRBJ2-7, with D maybe TRBD1 (6 bases). This CDR3 is built from 12 residues. Per the germline V gene, CDR1 is SGHTA and CDR2 is FQGNSA.